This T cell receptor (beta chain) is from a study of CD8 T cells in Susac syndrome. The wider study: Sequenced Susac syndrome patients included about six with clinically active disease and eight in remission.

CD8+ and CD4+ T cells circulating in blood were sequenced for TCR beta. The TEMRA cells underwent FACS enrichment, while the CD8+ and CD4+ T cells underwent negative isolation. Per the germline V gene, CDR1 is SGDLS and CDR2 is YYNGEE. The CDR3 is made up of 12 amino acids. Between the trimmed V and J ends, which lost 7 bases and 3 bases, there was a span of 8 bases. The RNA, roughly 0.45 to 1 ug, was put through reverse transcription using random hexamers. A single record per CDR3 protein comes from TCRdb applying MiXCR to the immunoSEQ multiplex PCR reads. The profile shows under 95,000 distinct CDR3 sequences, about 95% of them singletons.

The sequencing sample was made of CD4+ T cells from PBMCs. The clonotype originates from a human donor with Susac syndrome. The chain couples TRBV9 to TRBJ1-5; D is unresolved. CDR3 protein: CASGPFNQPQHF. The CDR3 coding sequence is TGTGCCAGCGGTCCCTTCAATCAGCCCCAGCATTTT.